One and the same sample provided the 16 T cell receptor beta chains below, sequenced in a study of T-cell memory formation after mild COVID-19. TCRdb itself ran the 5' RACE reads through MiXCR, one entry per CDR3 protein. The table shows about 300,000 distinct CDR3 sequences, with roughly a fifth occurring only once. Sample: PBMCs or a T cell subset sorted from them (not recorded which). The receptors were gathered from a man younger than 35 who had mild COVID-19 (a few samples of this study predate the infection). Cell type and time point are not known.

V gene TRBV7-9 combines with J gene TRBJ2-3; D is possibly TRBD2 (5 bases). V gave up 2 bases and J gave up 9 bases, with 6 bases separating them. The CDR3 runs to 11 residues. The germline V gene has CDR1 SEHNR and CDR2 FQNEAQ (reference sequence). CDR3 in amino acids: CASSLWRTQYF. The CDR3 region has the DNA TGTGCCAGCAGCTTATGGAGGACGCAGTATTTT.

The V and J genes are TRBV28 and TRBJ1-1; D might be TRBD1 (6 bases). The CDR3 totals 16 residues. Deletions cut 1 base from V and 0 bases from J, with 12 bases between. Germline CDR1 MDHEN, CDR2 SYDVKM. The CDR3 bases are TGTGCCAGCAGTTTATATGGTAGGGGGGTGAACACTGAAGCTTTCTTT. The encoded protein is CASSLYGRGVNTEAFF.

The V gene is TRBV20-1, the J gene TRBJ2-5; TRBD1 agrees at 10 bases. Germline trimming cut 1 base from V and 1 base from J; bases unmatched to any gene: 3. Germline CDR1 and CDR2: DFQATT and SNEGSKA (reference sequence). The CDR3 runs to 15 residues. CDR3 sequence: CSARARDRGQETQYF. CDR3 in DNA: TGCAGTGCTAGAGCTCGGGACAGGGGCCAAGAGACCCAGTACTTC.

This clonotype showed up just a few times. The CDR3 here is CASTSGGAGDTQYF. In nucleotides, the CDR3 is TGTGCCAGCACCTCCGGGGGGGCCGGAGATACGCAGTATTTT. The chain recombines TRBV7-2 with TRBJ2-3; TRBD2 matches at 8 bases. Trimming took 7 bases from V and 5 from J; bases not matched to a gene: 8. The CDR3 has 14 residues. Germline assignment: CDR1 SGHTA and CDR2 FQGNSA.

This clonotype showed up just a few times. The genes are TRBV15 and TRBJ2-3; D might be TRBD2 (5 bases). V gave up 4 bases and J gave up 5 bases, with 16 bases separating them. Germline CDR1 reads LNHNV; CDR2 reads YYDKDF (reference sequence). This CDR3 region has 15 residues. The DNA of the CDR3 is TGTGCCACCAGCACTAGCCCCGTTGACGGAGATACGCAGTATTTT. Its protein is CATSTSPVDGDTQYF.

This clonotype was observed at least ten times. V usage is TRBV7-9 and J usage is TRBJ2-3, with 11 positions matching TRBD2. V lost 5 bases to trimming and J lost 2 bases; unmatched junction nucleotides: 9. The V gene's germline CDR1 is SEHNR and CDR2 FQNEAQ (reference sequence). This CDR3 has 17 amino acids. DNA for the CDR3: TGTGCCAGCAGCGCCAAACCTAGCGGGGGGTACACAGATACGCAGTATTTT. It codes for CASSAKPSGGYTDTQYF. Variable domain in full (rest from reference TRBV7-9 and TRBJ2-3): DTGVSQNPRHKITKRGQNVTFRCDPISEHNRLYWYRQTLGQGPEFLTYFQNEAQLEKSRLLSDRFSAERPKGSFSTLEIQRTEQGDSAMYLCASSAKPSGGYTDTQYFGPGTRLTVL.

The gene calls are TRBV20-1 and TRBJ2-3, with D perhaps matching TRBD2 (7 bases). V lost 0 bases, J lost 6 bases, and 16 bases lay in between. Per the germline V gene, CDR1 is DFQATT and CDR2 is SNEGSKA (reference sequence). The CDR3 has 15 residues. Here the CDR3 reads CSARDGRGPGDTQYF. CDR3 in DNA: TGCAGTGCTAGAGATGGGCGGGGGCCGGGGGATACGCAGTATTTT.

The CDR3 reads CASSSRGANSYEQYV. The DNA of the CDR3 is TGTGCCAGCAGTTCTCGGGGGGCGAATTCCTACGAGCAGTACGTC. V and J are TRBV6-2 or TRBV6-3 and TRBJ2-7, with TRBD2 as a possible D gene (7 bases). The germline CDR1 and CDR2 sequences are MNHEY and SVGEGT. The CDR3 contains 15 residues. V dropped 4 bases and J dropped 1 base, with 14 bases sitting between them.

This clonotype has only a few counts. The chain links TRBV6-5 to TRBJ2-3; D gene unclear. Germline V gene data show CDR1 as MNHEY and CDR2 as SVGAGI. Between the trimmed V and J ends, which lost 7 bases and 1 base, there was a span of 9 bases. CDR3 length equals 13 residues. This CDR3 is CASTAVGTDTQYF. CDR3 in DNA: TGTGCCAGCACCGCGGTTGGCACAGATACGCAGTATTTT.

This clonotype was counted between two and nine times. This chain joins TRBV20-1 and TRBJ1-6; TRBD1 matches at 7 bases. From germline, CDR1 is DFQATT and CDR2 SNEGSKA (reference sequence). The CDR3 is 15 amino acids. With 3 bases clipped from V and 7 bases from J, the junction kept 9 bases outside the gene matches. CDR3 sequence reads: CSASPGGTANSPLHF. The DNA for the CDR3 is TGCAGTGCTAGCCCGGGGGGGACAGCGAATTCACCCCTCCACTTT.

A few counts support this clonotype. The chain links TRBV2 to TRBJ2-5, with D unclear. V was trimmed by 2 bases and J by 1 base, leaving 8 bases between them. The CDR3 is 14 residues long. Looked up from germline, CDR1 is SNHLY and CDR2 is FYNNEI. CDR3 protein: CASSELTVQETQYF. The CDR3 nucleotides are TGTGCCAGCAGTGAACTTACAGTCCAAGAGACCCAGTACTTC.

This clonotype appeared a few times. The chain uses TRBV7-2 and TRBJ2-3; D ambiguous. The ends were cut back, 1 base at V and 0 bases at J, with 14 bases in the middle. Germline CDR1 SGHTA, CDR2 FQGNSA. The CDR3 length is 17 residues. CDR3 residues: CASSLVSRGLSTDTQYF. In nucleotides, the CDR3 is TGTGCCAGCAGCTTAGTTAGTCGTGGGCTGAGCACAGATACGCAGTATTTT.

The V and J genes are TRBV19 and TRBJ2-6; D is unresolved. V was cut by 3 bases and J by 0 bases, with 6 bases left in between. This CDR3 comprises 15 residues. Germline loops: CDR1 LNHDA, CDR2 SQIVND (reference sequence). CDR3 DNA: TGTGCCAGTAGTATGATCGCCTCTGGGGCCAACGTCCTGACTTTC. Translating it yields CASSMIASGANVLTF.

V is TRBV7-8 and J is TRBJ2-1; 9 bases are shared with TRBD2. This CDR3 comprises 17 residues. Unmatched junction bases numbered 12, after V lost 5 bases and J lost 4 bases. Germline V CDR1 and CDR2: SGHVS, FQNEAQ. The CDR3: CASSPSSLAGGYNEQFF. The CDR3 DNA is TGTGCCAGCAGCCCTTCGTCACTAGCGGGCGGATACAATGAGCAGTTCTTC. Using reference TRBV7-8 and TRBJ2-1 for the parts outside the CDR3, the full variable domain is GAGVSQSPRYKVAKRGQDVALRCDPISGHVSLFWYQQALGQGPEFLTYFQNEAQLDKSGLPSDRFFAERPEGSVSTLKIQRTQQEDSAVYLCASSPSSLAGGYNEQFFGPGTRLTVL.

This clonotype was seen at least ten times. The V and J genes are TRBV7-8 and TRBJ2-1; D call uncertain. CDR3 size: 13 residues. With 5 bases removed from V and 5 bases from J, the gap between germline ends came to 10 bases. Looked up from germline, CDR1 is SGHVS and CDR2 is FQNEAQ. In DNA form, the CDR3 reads TGTGCCAGCAGCGCCTGGATCAACAATGAGCAGTTCTTC. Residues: CASSAWINNEQFF.

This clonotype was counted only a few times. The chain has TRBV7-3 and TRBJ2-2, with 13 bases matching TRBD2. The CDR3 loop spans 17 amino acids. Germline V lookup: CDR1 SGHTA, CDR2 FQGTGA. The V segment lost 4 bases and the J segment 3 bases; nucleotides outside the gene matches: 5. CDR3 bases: TGTGCCAGCAGCTCGACTAGCGGGGGGCAATACACCGGGGAGCTGTTTTTT. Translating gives CASSSTSGGQYTGELFF.